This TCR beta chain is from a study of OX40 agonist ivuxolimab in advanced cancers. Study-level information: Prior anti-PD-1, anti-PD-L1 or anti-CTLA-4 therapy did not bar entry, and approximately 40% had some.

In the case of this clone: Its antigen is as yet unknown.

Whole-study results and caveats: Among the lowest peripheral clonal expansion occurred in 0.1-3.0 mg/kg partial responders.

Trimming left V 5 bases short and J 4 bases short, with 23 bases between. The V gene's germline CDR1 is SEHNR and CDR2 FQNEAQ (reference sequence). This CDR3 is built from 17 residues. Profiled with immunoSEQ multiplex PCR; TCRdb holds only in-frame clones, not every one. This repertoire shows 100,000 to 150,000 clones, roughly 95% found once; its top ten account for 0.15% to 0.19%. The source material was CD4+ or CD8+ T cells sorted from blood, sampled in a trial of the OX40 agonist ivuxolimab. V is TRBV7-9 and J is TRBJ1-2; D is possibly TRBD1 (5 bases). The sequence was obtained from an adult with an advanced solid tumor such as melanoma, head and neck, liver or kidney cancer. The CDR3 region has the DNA TGTGCCAGCAGCAGCGACCGGGGGGTAAACGTTCCCTATGGCTACACCTTC. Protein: CASSSDRGVNVPYGYTF.